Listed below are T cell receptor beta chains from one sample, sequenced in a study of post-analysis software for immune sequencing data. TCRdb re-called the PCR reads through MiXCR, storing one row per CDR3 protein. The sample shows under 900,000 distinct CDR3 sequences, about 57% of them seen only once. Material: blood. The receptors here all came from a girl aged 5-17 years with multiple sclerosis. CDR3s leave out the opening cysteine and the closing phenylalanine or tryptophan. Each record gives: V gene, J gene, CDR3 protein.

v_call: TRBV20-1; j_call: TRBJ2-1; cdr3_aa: SARALILRGTAKREGPDNEQF
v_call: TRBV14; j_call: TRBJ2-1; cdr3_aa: ASSLILGTEREQF
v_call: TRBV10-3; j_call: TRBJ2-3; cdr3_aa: AIQAGTGGADTQY
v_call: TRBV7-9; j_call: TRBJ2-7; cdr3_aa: ASSPQGYYEQY
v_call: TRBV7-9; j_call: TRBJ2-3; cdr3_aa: ASSLSSGLSDTQY
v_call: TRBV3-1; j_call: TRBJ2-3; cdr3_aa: ASSQGGGAGGRTDTQY
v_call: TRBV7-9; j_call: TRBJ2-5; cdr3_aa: ASSSRFGGQETQY
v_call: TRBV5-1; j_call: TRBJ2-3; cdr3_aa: ASSLVTGGADTQY
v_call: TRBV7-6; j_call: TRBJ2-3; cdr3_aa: ASSPTQGRTDTQY
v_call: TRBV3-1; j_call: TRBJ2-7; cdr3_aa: ASSRRLRTSGSYEQY
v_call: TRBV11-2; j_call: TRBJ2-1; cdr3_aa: ASSHVLPLQF
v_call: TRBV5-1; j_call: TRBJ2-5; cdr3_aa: ASRRREGLETQY
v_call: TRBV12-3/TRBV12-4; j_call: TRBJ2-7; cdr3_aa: ASSLTYSYEQY
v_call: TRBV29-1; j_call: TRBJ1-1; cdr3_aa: SVVRRGNTEAF
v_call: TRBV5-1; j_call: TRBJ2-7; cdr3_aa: ASTELAGRSGEQY
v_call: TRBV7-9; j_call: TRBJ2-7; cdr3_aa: ASSSQDGYEQY
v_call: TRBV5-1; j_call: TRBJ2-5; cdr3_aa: ASSLEWGAGETQY
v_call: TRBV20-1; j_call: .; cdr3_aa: SARSQGAWNEQY
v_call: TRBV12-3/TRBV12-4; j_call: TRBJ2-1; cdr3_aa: ASSPLGLAPYNEQF
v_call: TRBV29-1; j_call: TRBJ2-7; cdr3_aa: SVEVGQGDEQY
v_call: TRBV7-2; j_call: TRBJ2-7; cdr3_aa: ASSLIETCEQY
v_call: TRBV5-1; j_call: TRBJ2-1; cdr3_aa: ASSGLAGYEQF
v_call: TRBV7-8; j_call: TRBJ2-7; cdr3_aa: ASSSQDGAAQY
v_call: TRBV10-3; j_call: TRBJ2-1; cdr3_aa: AIRNGLAGVNEQF
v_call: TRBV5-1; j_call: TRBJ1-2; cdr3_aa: ASSLRSTATNYGYT
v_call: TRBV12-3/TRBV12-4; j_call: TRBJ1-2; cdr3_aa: ASRLGAYGYT
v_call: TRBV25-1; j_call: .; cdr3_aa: ASRQTGQSANEQY
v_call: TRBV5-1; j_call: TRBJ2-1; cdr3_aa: ASSNRASIWSNEQF
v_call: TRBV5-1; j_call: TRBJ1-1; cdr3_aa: ASSPIGGDTEAF
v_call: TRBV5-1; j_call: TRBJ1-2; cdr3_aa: ASSPRTGEYGYT
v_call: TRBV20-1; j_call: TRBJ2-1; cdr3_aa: SASEETQF
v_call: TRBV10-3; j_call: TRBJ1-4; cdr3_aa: ATKSGTGGEKLF
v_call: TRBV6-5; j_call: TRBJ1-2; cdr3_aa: ASRTLHGYT
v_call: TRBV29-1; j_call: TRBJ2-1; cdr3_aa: SVEGGLAGGVEQF
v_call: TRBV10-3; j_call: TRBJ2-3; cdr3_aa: AISDSRDGTDTQY
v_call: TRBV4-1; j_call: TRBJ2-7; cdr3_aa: ASSQEDYSYEQY
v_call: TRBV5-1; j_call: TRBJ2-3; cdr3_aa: ASRPGDTQGNTQY
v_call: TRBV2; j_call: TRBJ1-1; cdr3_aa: ARTRQANTEAF
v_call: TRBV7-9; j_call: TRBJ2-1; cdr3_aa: ASSPTGGAYNEQF
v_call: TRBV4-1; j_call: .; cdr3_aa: ASSQPIGDRAYEQY
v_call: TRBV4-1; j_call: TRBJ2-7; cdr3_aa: ASSQVQGASYEQY
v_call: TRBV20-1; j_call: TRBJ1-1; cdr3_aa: SASKPGATEAF
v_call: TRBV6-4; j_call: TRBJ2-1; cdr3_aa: ASSDMGFGNEQF
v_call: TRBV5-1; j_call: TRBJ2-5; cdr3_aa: ASSTEGGPTHDEQY
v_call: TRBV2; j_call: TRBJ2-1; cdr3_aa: ASLRNSYNEQF